This entry is about one T cell receptor (beta chain). These data are taken from a study of blood T cell repertoires in COVID-19. Whole-study context: The study drew acute and convalescent COVID-19 samples from the United States, Italy and Spain. Nucleic acid was either cDNA or gDNA, and it came from T cells, B-cell-depleted T cells, or PBMCs.

Enrolled through a virtual design, the participants were between roughly 18 and 89 years of age and came from under 25 US areas. Authors' methods: Nucleated cell counts were estimated from reference gene primer amplification. Clones were read by immunoSEQ multiplex PCR, and TCRdb kept only the in-frame ones, dropping some. The DNA gave D and trimming, while V, J and clone size come from that table. There are roughly 190,000 clones in the sample; 70% to 85% occur only once, and more than 4.5% lies in the top ten. This CDR3 spans 14 amino acids. Germline V CDR1 and CDR2: SGDLS, YYNGEE. Trimming stripped 4 bases from V and 5 bases from J, with 13 bases between.

This TCR was sampled from a woman aged 55-70 years with acute COVID-19. The rearrangement joins TRBV9 to TRBJ2-1; D not resolved. The specimen sequenced was PBMCs or T cells enriched from blood (not recorded which). The CDR3 sequence is CASSPDPRDNEQFF. The CDR3 coding sequence is TGTGCCAGCAGCCCCGACCCCCGGGACAATGAGCAGTTCTTC.